This T cell receptor (beta chain) emerged from a study of cytomegalovirus exposure and HLA in healthy donors. Regarding the study as a whole: Later on, a genetic analysis was performed. It linked a missense variant in DCLRE1C with V- and J-gene trimming of TCR beta. Analyzed later, most CMV-associated TCR beta chains appeared HLA-restricted. Highly shared sequence variants in one cluster were likely a sequencing artifact. Using the classifier, cytomegalovirus status was reportedly diagnosed with high specificity and sensitivity.

The CDR3 covers 14 residues. Germline CDR1 reads MNHEY; CDR2 reads SVGAGI. V gave up 6 bases and J gave up 4 bases, with 13 bases separating them. On this clone itself: The antigen is undetermined.

The PCR employed 60 Vbeta primers together with 13 Jbeta primers. Clones were sequenced by immunoSEQ multiplex PCR, and TCRdb holds only the in-frame ones, with some missing. The sample holds 90,000 to 120,000 clones, 65% to 85% seen once. The origin of this receptor is a man aged 25-45 years in good health and CMV-seronegative. The sequencing input was PBMCs. The genes are TRBV6-5 and TRBJ2-1, with D tentatively TRBD1 (6 bases). The CDR3 protein is CASSPGTSYNEQFF. The DNA for the CDR3 is TGTGCCAGCAGCCCCGGGACATCATACAATGAGCAGTTCTTC.